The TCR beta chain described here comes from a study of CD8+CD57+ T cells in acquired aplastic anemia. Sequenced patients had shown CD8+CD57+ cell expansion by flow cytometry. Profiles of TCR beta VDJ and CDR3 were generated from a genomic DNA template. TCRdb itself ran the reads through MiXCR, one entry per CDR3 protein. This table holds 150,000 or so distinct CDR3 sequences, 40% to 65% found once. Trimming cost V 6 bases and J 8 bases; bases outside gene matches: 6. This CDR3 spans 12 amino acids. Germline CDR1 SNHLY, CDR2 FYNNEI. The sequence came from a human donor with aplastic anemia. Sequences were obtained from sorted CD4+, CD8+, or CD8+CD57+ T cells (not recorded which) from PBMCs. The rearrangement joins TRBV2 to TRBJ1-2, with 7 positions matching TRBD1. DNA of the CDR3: TGTGCCAGCAGGGAGGACAGGTGCGGCTACACCTTC. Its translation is CASREDRCGYTF.